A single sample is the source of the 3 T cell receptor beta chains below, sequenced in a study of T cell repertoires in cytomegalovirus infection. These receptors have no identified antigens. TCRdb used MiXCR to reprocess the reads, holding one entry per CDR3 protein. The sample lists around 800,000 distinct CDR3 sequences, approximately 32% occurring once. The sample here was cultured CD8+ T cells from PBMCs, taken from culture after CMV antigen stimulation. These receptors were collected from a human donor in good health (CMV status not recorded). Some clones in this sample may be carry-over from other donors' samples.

CDR3 coding DNA: TGTGCCAGCAGCCCGAGGGAGATCGACACAGATACGCAGTATTTT. It codes for CASSPREIDTDTQYF. The chain links TRBV7-9 to TRBJ2-3; tentatively, D is TRBD2 (5 bases). Per germline, CDR1 SEHNR and CDR2 FQNEAQ (reference sequence). V dropped 5 bases and J dropped 2 bases, with 14 bases sitting between them. The CDR3 runs to 15 residues.

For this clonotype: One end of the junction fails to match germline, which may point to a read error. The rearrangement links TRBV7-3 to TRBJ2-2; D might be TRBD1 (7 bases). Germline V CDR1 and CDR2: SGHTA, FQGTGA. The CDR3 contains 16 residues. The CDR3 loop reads CANSLIRGDRDGELFF. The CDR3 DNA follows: TGTGCCAACAGCTTAATAAGGGGGGACAGAGACGGGGAGCTGTTTTTT.

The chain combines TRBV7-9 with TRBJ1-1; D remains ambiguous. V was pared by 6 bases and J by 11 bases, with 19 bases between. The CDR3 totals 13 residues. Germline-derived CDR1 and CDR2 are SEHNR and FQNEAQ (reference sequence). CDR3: CASSQTYTPNAFF. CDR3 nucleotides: TGTGCCAGCAGTCAGACCTATACCCCCAACGCTTTCTTT.